The subject of this entry is one T cell receptor beta chain. CDR3 length: 13 amino acids. Germline trimming cut 6 bases from V and 5 bases from J; bases unmatched to any gene: 6. TCRdb's table, derived via immunoSEQ multiplex PCR, lists solely in-frame clones and lacks some. In the table there are roughly 88,000 clones, about nine tenths of which are singletons. This sample is drawn from a study of blood T cell repertoires in COVID-19. The V and J genes are TRBV12-3 or TRBV12-4 and TRBJ2-5, with 7 bases lining up with TRBD2. This TCR was sampled from a woman in her forties or fifties in a cohort sampled during active COVID-19. Source material: peripheral blood. CDR3 in amino acids: CASSSNGGETQYF. The CDR3 DNA reads as TGTGCCAGCAGCTCTAACGGGGGGGAGACCCAGTACTTC.